This entry is about one T cell receptor beta chain. Alongside a J-beta primer mix, a sample-barcoded 5' primer served in a second PCR lasting about 7 to 11 cycles. Each of the cDNA molecules was tagged by a template-switch adaptor with 12 random nucleotides. Each of the samples gave a minimum of 2.5 million paired-end reads that contained CDR3. TCRdb used MiXCR to reprocess the 5' RACE reads, holding one entry per CDR3 protein. Of hundreds of thousands of distinct CDR3 sequences listed, about 30% are singletons. This entry is derived from a study of blood T cells in healthy people across ages. Germline V gives CDR1 SEHNR, CDR2 FQNEAQ (reference sequence). The CDR3 spans 14 residues. The germline V and J ends were trimmed by 4 bases and 2 bases, with 11 bases remaining between them. Healthy Caucasian individuals from Russia aged about 6 to 90 served as donors.

This sequence was found in a woman of 80 years or more in good health. The chain is built from TRBV7-9 and TRBJ1-1; D ambiguous. Source material: blood. The CDR3 here is CASSYLGINTEAFF. The CDR3 region has the DNA TGTGCCAGCAGCTACCTGGGGATTAACACTGAAGCTTTCTTT.